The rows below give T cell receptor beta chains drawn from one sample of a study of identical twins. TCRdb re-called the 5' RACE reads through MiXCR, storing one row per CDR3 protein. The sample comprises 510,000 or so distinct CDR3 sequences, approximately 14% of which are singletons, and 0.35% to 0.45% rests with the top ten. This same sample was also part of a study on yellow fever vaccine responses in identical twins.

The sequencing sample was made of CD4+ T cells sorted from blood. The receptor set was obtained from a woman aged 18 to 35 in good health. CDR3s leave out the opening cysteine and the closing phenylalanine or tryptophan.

CDR3 protein: ASSLTSGGIYEQY
V gene: TRBV12-3/TRBV12-4
J gene: TRBJ2-7
CDR3 length: 13

CDR3 protein: ATSDRLAGTGELF
V gene: TRBV24-1
J gene: TRBJ2-2
CDR3 length: 13

CDR3 protein: ASSLNPSASSYNEQF
V gene: TRBV11-2
J gene: TRBJ2-1
CDR3 length: 15

CDR3 protein: ASSSGQPDTDTQY
V gene: TRBV5-1
J gene: TRBJ2-3
CDR3 length: 13

CDR3 protein: ASSHSGRIYEQF
V gene: TRBV12-3/TRBV12-4
J gene: TRBJ2-1
CDR3 length: 12

CDR3 protein: ASEGDLNTGELF
V gene: TRBV11-3
J gene: TRBJ2-2
CDR3 length: 12

CDR3 protein: ASSHFSWDRANTGELF
V gene: TRBV12-3/TRBV12-4
J gene: TRBJ2-2
CDR3 length: 16

CDR3 protein: ASSRAGAGQETQY
V gene: TRBV12-3/TRBV12-4
J gene: TRBJ2-5
CDR3 length: 13

CDR3 protein: ASSLWDRVPNEKLF
V gene: TRBV12-3/TRBV12-4
J gene: TRBJ1-4
CDR3 length: 14

CDR3 protein: SASPGQGNSPLH
V gene: TRBV20-1
J gene: TRBJ1-6
CDR3 length: 12

CDR3 protein: ASSSGLDGYT
V gene: TRBV28
J gene: TRBJ1-2
CDR3 length: 10

CDR3 protein: AISSETFLAALRDEQY
V gene: TRBV10-3
J gene: TRBJ2-7
CDR3 length: 16

CDR3 protein: ASTPGVTGTQETQY
V gene: TRBV5-1
J gene: TRBJ2-5
CDR3 length: 14

CDR3 protein: ASSPPVRGRITEAF
V gene: TRBV4-1
J gene: TRBJ1-1
CDR3 length: 14

CDR3 protein: ASSIRDTSTDTQY
V gene: TRBV7-6
J gene: TRBJ2-3
CDR3 length: 13

CDR3 protein: ASSLGQTVGELF
V gene: TRBV5-1
J gene: TRBJ2-2
CDR3 length: 12

CDR3 protein: ASRPRTSWAYEQY
V gene: TRBV28
J gene: TRBJ2-7
CDR3 length: 13

CDR3 protein: ASSDRGRYTEAF
V gene: TRBV6-1
J gene: TRBJ1-1
CDR3 length: 12

CDR3 protein: SALAGQGNTGELF
V gene: TRBV20-1
J gene: TRBJ2-2
CDR3 length: 13

CDR3 protein: ASSSPFGYT
V gene: TRBV7-7
J gene: TRBJ1-2
CDR3 length: 9

CDR3 protein: ASSFFEGSEQF
V gene: TRBV12-3/TRBV12-4
J gene: TRBJ2-1
CDR3 length: 11

CDR3 protein: ASSRGHIAGGGNEQF
V gene: TRBV4-1
J gene: TRBJ2-1
CDR3 length: 15

CDR3 protein: ATSSRATISYEQY
V gene: TRBV15
J gene: TRBJ2-7
CDR3 length: 13

CDR3 protein: ASSFPGPREKLF
V gene: TRBV7-8
J gene: TRBJ1-4
CDR3 length: 12

CDR3 protein: ASRLAVGYNEQF
V gene: TRBV12-3/TRBV12-4
J gene: TRBJ2-1
CDR3 length: 12

CDR3 protein: ASSWGQGSNQPQH
V gene: TRBV5-6
J gene: TRBJ1-5
CDR3 length: 13

CDR3 protein: ASSYRGRGYGYT
V gene: TRBV12-3/TRBV12-4
J gene: TRBJ1-2
CDR3 length: 12

CDR3 protein: ASSLSGVTETQY
V gene: TRBV5-5
J gene: TRBJ2-5
CDR3 length: 12

CDR3 protein: SVSRAQETQY
V gene: TRBV29-1
J gene: TRBJ2-5
CDR3 length: 10

CDR3 protein: ASSRRLDSYEQY
V gene: TRBV18
J gene: TRBJ2-7
CDR3 length: 12

CDR3 protein: SAKDLAGTDTQY
V gene: TRBV20-1
J gene: TRBJ2-3
CDR3 length: 12

CDR3 protein: AGQGSNTGELF
V gene: TRBV2
J gene: TRBJ2-2
CDR3 length: 11

CDR3 protein: ASSREHGLALPGELF
V gene: TRBV7-9
J gene: TRBJ2-2
CDR3 length: 15

CDR3 protein: SAGPSYEQY
V gene: TRBV20-1
J gene: TRBJ2-7
CDR3 length: 9

CDR3 protein: AISDSPSNEQF
V gene: TRBV10-3
J gene: TRBJ2-1
CDR3 length: 11

CDR3 protein: ASSTRGGASDTQY
V gene: TRBV7-3
J gene: TRBJ2-3
CDR3 length: 13

CDR3 protein: ASSYADKNTEAF
V gene: TRBV7-9
J gene: TRBJ1-1
CDR3 length: 12

CDR3 protein: SARDDSATQY
V gene: TRBV20-1
J gene: TRBJ2-3
CDR3 length: 10

CDR3 protein: ASSQERGLAEIAKNIQY
V gene: TRBV4-2
J gene: TRBJ2-4
CDR3 length: 17

CDR3 protein: ASSLGDRGGYT
V gene: TRBV5-1
J gene: TRBJ1-2
CDR3 length: 11

CDR3 protein: ASRRTGNLNTEAF
V gene: TRBV7-2
J gene: TRBJ1-1
CDR3 length: 13

CDR3 protein: ASSSEGGGYT
V gene: TRBV11-2
J gene: TRBJ1-2
CDR3 length: 10

CDR3 protein: ASSLGGPSYNEQF
V gene: TRBV28
J gene: TRBJ2-1
CDR3 length: 13

CDR3 protein: ASSGLSGNEQF
V gene: TRBV7-8
J gene: TRBJ2-1
CDR3 length: 11

CDR3 protein: ASSLAPDSTGELF
V gene: TRBV7-7
J gene: TRBJ2-2
CDR3 length: 13

CDR3 protein: ASSLGGVDTEAF
V gene: TRBV7-2
J gene: TRBJ1-1
CDR3 length: 12

CDR3 protein: ASSFASGQGKTQY
V gene: TRBV7-2
J gene: TRBJ2-5
CDR3 length: 13

CDR3 protein: ASSSLVISGGRGNTEAF
V gene: TRBV5-1
J gene: TRBJ1-1
CDR3 length: 17

CDR3 protein: ASSETSGGADEQF
V gene: TRBV5-1
J gene: TRBJ2-1
CDR3 length: 13

CDR3 protein: ASSSQFRILVNTEAF
V gene: TRBV12-3/TRBV12-4
J gene: TRBJ1-1
CDR3 length: 15

CDR3 protein: ASALRGAQETQY
V gene: TRBV12-3/TRBV12-4
J gene: TRBJ2-5
CDR3 length: 12

CDR3 protein: ASSLGVNTGELF
V gene: TRBV12-3/TRBV12-4
J gene: TRBJ2-2
CDR3 length: 12

CDR3 protein: ASSHPVRDRGNEQF
V gene: TRBV4-1
J gene: TRBJ2-1
CDR3 length: 14

CDR3 protein: ASSHSGSIYEQF
V gene: TRBV5-1
J gene: TRBJ2-1
CDR3 length: 12

CDR3 protein: ASRQGAVNTGELF
V gene: TRBV6-2/TRBV6-3
J gene: TRBJ2-2
CDR3 length: 13

CDR3 protein: ASSLMTSGSSYEQY
V gene: TRBV7-6
J gene: TRBJ2-7
CDR3 length: 14

CDR3 protein: SASPKGRPSIYSPLH
V gene: TRBV20-1
J gene: TRBJ1-6
CDR3 length: 15

CDR3 protein: ASSEQGAFYNEQF
V gene: TRBV19
J gene: TRBJ2-1
CDR3 length: 13

CDR3 protein: ASSPMVGTQY
V gene: TRBV7-8
J gene: TRBJ2-5
CDR3 length: 10

CDR3 protein: ASSPQGARDTGELF
V gene: TRBV18
J gene: TRBJ2-2
CDR3 length: 14